These T cell receptor beta chains were read from a single sample in a study of blood T cell repertoires in COVID-19. Libraries were prepared by immunoSEQ multiplex PCR; TCRdb keeps only in-frame clonotypes and omits some of them. Among about 330,000 clones listed, 80% to 95% were seen once. The sequencing sample was made of PBMCs or T cells enriched from blood (not recorded which). The receptors here all came from a woman aged 25 to 39 who had recovered from COVID-19. The CDR3 runs from the conserved cysteine through the conserved F or W. Each record gives: D gene, V gene, clone size, J gene, CDR3 protein, CDR3 DNA. D genes are given only for firm matches. Only part of the rows carry a size: once, few, many, or a class if the clone is expanded.

TRBD2	TRBV4-1	.	TRBJ2-1	CASSQVSGRTYNEQFF	TGCGCCAGCAGCCAAGTTAGCGGGAGGACCTACAATGAGCAGTTCTTC
TRBD2	TRBV19	.	TRBJ2-3	CASSGLAGVDTQYF	TGTGCCAGTAGCGGACTAGCGGGAGTAGATACGCAGTATTTT
.	TRBV29-1	.	TRBJ1-2	CSVTNFSGGYTF	TGCAGCGTTACGAACTTTTCAGGGGGCTACACCTTC
.	TRBV7-9	.	TRBJ2-5	CASSGDEGKETQYF	TGTGCCAGCAGCGGAGATGAGGGTAAAGAGACCCAGTACTTC
TRBD1	TRBV13	.	TRBJ1-1	CASSLGTGRLNTEAFF	TGTGCCAGCAGCTTAGGGACAGGGCGATTGAACACTGAAGCTTTCTTT
.	TRBV7-3	.	TRBJ1-2	CASSRQPNYGYTF	TGTGCCAGCAGCCGACAGCCTAACTATGGCTACACCTTC
.	TRBV4-1	.	TRBJ1-1	CASSQDSDRGAFF	TGCGCCAGCAGCCAAGATTCCGATAGGGGAGCTTTCTTT
TRBD2	TRBV7-9	.	TRBJ2-1	CASSPSGTYNEQFF	TGTGCCAGCAGCCCCAGCGGGACCTACAATGAGCAGTTCTTC
TRBD1	TRBV7-9	.	TRBJ1-4	CASSLFGTGVEKLFF	TGTGCCAGCAGCCTTTTCGGGACAGGGGTTGAAAAACTGTTTTTT
.	TRBV27	.	TRBJ2-7	CASSLYREIAEQYF	TGTGCCAGCAGTTTATACAGGGAGATAGCCGAGCAGTACTTC
.	TRBV29-1	once	TRBJ1-1	CSVEGPVKTEAFF	TGCAGCGTTGAAGGGCCCGTGAAAACTGAAGCTTTCTTT